These 23 T cell receptor beta chains were sequenced from one sample in a study of blood T cells in healthy people across ages. Then a second PCR, running roughly 7 to 12 cycles, was carried out with a sample-barcoded 5' primer and a J-beta primer mix. TCRdb recomputed calls from the 5' RACE reads with MiXCR, one row per CDR3 protein. The sample yields around 990,000 distinct CDR3 sequences, under 40% seen once. Sample: blood. Every receptor here comes from a man aged 18 to 29 in good health.

V gene TRBV6-1 combines with J gene TRBJ1-2; D call uncertain. CDR3 length: 10 amino acids. V lost 11 bases, J lost 7 bases, and 11 bases lay in between. Germline CDR1 reads MNHNS; CDR2 reads SASEGT. CDR3 nucleotides: TGTGCCGTACAAGGGAGTGGCTACACCTTC. Its translation: CAVQGSGYTF.

CDR3 in amino acids: CASSEIGTDFQETQYF. The CDR3 region has the DNA TGTGCCAGCAGTGAAATAGGGACAGACTTCCAAGAGACCCAGTACTTC. The rearrangement uses TRBV2 and TRBJ2-5, with 7 bases identical to TRBD1. With V trimmed by 2 bases and J by 1 base, 7 bases remained unmatched. The CDR3 totals 16 residues. CDR1 and CDR2 from the germline V gene are SNHLY and FYNNEI.

The chain is built from TRBV20-1 and TRBJ1-1; tentatively, D is TRBD1 (6 bases). The CDR3 runs 14 residues. Trimming cost V 5 bases and J 0 bases, with 13 bases left between them. Germline V gives CDR1 DFQATT, CDR2 SNEGSKA (reference sequence). The CDR3 loop reads CSALQQGMNTEAFF. Here the CDR3 DNA reads TGCAGTGCTTTACAGCAGGGGATGAACACTGAAGCTTTCTTT.

This clonotype was found once. This chain uses TRBV20-1 with TRBJ2-1; 7 bases line up with TRBD2. The CDR3 contains 16 residues. Germline V CDR1 and CDR2: DFQATT, SNEGSKA (reference sequence). After removal of 0 bases from V and 13 bases from J, the junction contained 18 bases not matched to a gene. The CDR3 nucleotides are TGCAGTGCTAGAGAGGTGACGGGGGGAACCCCAGAGACCCAGTTCTTC. It encodes CSAREVTGGTPETQFF.

The genes are TRBV4-3 and TRBJ1-1; D is unresolved. The CDR3 loop spans 14 amino acids. V was shortened by 0 bases and J by 3 bases, with 8 bases between the two germline ends. CDR1 and CDR2 (germline): LGHNA, YSLEER. The CDR3 DNA reads TGCGCCAGCAGCCAAGATAGGCAGTACACTGAAGCTTTCTTT. It is translated as CASSQDRQYTEAFF.

This chain links TRBV6-1 with TRBJ2-3; D uncertain. Germline CDR1 is MNHNS and CDR2 is SASEGT. This CDR3 has 14 residues. V lost 0 bases to trimming and J lost 6 bases, with 10 bases between them. DNA of the CDR3: TGTGCCAGCAGTGAAGCGGTCCCCCCGGATACGCAGTATTTT. It codes for CASSEAVPPDTQYF.

The chain recombines TRBV25-1 with TRBJ1-6, with D uncertain. Germline loops: CDR1 MGHDK, CDR2 SYGVNS. CDR3 size: 15 residues. Trimming cost V 5 bases and J 9 bases, with 17 bases left between them. DNA for the CDR3: TGTGCCAGCAGTTTGACGGGATATGGCCCTTCACCCCTCCACTTT. Amino acid sequence: CASSLTGYGPSPLHF.

This clonotype was counted ten times or more. The CDR3 bases are TGCAGTGCTCTGGGGTCGTCCGGGCAGGGGTGGAACATTCAGTACTTC. It encodes CSALGSSGQGWNIQYF. The chain has TRBV20-1 and TRBJ2-4, with D possibly matching TRBD1 (6 bases). Germline V CDR1 and CDR2: DFQATT, SNEGSKA (reference sequence). The CDR3 totals 16 residues. Trimming removed 5 bases from V and 7 bases from J, with 24 bases in between.

The chain employs TRBV3-1 and TRBJ1-2; a possible D gene is TRBD1 (6 bases). Germline V gives CDR1 LGHDT, CDR2 YNNKEL (reference sequence). The ends were cut back, 1 base at V and 2 bases at J, with 11 bases in the middle. CDR3 length: 15 residues. CDR3 DNA: TGTGCCAGCAGCCAAGCGGACAGCAAAAACTATGGCTACACCTTC. This encodes CASSQADSKNYGYTF. Full variable domain (remainder filled in from reference TRBV3-1 and TRBJ1-2): DTAVSQTPKYLVTQMGNDKSIKCEQNLGHDTMYWYKQDSKKFLKIMFSYNNKELIINETVPNRFSPKSPDKAHLNLHINSLELGDSAVYFCASSQADSKNYGYTFGSGTRLTVV.

The V gene is TRBV27, the J gene TRBJ2-2; 8 nucleotides agree with TRBD2. This CDR3 is 15 amino acids long. Germline V gives CDR1 MNHEY, CDR2 SMNVEV (reference sequence). The trim removed 3 bases at V and 6 bases at J, leaving 6 bases unmatched. The CDR3 bases are TGTGCCAGCAGTTTGGGACTAGTCGGCGCCGGGGAGCTGTTTTTT. This gives the protein CASSLGLVGAGELFF.

The gene calls are TRBV7-2 and TRBJ2-5; 9 positions agree with TRBD1. In germline, CDR1 is SGHTA, CDR2 FQGNSA. The CDR3 spans 17 residues. J was trimmed by 2 bases and V by 3 bases; bases with no gene match: 10. For the CDR3, the DNA is TGTGCCAGCAGCTTGTTCCCCGGGGACAGGGTACAAGAGACCCAGTACTTC. Its protein is CASSLFPGDRVQETQYF.

The genes are TRBV3-1 and TRBJ1-2; D call uncertain. CDR1 and CDR2 (germline): LGHDT, YNNKEL (reference sequence). Deletions cut 5 bases from V and 8 bases from J, with 9 bases between. The CDR3 has 11 amino acids. This CDR3 reads CASSDGRGYTF. The CDR3 region has the DNA TGTGCCAGCAGCGACGGAAGGGGCTACACCTTC.

In this sample, this clonotype turned up a few times. The chain recombines TRBV20-1 with TRBJ1-4; possible D gene TRBD1, 5 bases. This CDR3 has 15 residues. The germline V gene has CDR1 DFQATT and CDR2 SNEGSKA (reference sequence). Deletions cut 0 bases from V and 4 bases from J, with 12 bases between. The CDR3 DNA sequence: TGCAGTGCTAGAGAGCCAGGGAGTGGTAATGAAAAACTGTTTTTT. Residues: CSAREPGSGNEKLFF.

There are a few counts of this clonotype. This chain links TRBV7-8 with TRBJ2-3; 11 bases map to TRBD2. The germline V gene has CDR1 SGHVS and CDR2 FQNEAQ. The CDR3 is 16 residues long. With 4 bases clipped from V and 1 base from J, the junction kept 4 bases outside the gene matches. The CDR3 spells CASSSPGLAGTDTQYF. CDR3 DNA sequence: TGTGCCAGCAGCTCACCGGGACTAGCGGGCACAGATACGCAGTATTTT.

This clonotype has a handful of counts. The rearrangement links TRBV29-1 to TRBJ1-2; D ambiguous. V lost 4 bases and J lost 4, with 10 bases in between. Germline assignment: CDR1 SQVTM and CDR2 ANQGSEA. The CDR3 contains 12 residues. CDR3 loop: CSVVRAGYGYTF. Written as DNA, the CDR3 is TGCAGCGTTGTTCGGGCGGGCTATGGCTACACCTTC.

This clonotype was seen a handful of times. The chain is built from TRBV20-1 and TRBJ2-7; maybe TRBD1 (6 bases). Trimming removed 0 bases from V and 0 bases from J, with 9 bases in between. CDR1 DFQATT and CDR2 SNEGSKA come from the germline V gene (reference sequence). CDR3 length: 14 residues. The CDR3 spells CSARDTGHSYEQYF. The CDR3, as DNA: TGCAGTGCTAGAGATACAGGGCACTCCTACGAGCAGTACTTC.

A few counts support this clonotype. The chain links TRBV5-1 to TRBJ2-5, with D perhaps TRBD1 (6 bases). V gave up 4 bases and J gave up 0 bases, with 10 bases separating them. Germline V CDR1 and CDR2: SGHRS, YFSETQ. There are 14 residues in the CDR3. As DNA, the CDR3 is TGCGCCAGCAGCGTGAACAGGGACCAAGAGACCCAGTACTTC. It codes for CASSVNRDQETQYF.

J is TRBJ1-1 and V is TRBV5-1; a possible D gene is TRBD1 (5 bases). V lost 4 bases and J lost 4, with 11 bases in between. The CDR3 sequence is 13 residues long. Germline loops: CDR1 SGHRS, CDR2 YFSETQ. CDR3 loop: CASSPVDSTEAFF. CDR3 bases: TGCGCCAGCAGCCCTGTCGACAGCACTGAAGCTTTCTTT.

Comments on this clonotype: A read error may be the cause here, since a much bigger clone is one base away. This chain's CDR3 is CSVEPGQGKVGIGNNEQFF. The CDR3, as DNA: TGCAGCGTTGAGCCCGGGCAGGGGAAGGTAGGAATAGGAAACAATGAGCAGTTCTTC. The chain couples TRBV29-1 to TRBJ2-1; tentative D call: TRBD1 (6 bases). The CDR3 is 19 amino acids. Per germline, CDR1 SQVTM and CDR2 ANQGSEA. Trimming shortened V by 3 bases and J by 5 bases, and 29 bases separated the two germline ends.

This chain connects TRBV5-5 to TRBJ1-5; perhaps TRBD1 as D (5 bases). Germline V gene data show CDR1 as SGHKS and CDR2 as YYEKEE (reference sequence). CDR3 length: 15 amino acids. The V gene lost 0 bases and the J gene lost 7 bases, with 14 bases spanning the gap. CDR3 loop: CASSLEGYNQQPQHF. CDR3 DNA sequence: TGTGCCAGCAGCTTGGAGGGGTATAATCAGCAGCCCCAGCATTTT.

This rearrangement joins TRBV7-9 to TRBJ2-1; no reliable D call. V lost 5 bases and J lost 10, with 15 bases in between. The CDR3 length is 13 residues. Per germline, CDR1 SEHNR and CDR2 FQNEAQ (reference sequence). CDR3: CASSGTHSCEQFF. CDR3 DNA sequence: TGTGCCAGCAGCGGTACACACTCCTGCGAGCAGTTCTTC.

The V call is TRBV3-1, the J call TRBJ1-1; possible D gene TRBD1, 6 bases. Trimming stripped 1 base from V and 3 bases from J, with 12 bases between. Germline CDR1 is LGHDT and CDR2 is YNNKEL (reference sequence). The CDR3 spans 15 residues. CDR3 nucleotides: TGTGCCAGCAGCCAAGGAGGGGGTCTGGACACTGAAGCTTTCTTT. This translates into CASSQGGGLDTEAFF.

A few counts support this clonotype. The V gene is TRBV3-1, the J gene TRBJ2-7, with 8 bases matching TRBD1. CDR1 is LGHDT, CDR2 YNNKEL, per germline (reference sequence). Trimming at V came to 0 bases and at J to 3 bases, leaving 4 bases not matched to a gene. The length of the CDR3 is 15 residues. The DNA for the CDR3 is TGTGCCAGCAGCCAAGATAATACAGGGGGCTACGAGCAGTACTTC. Its translation: CASSQDNTGGYEQYF.